A single sample is the source of the 2 T cell receptor beta chains below, sequenced in a study of CD8 T cells in ankylosing spondylitis. The study's findings and limits: A motif in TCR beta, a set of 8 or 9 highly homologous variants, appeared characteristic of ankylosing spondylitis blood.

TCRdb passed the 5' RACE reads through MiXCR, listing each CDR3 protein once. The sample includes about 220,000 distinct CDR3 sequences, more than 5.5% of them seen just once. These receptors have no known antigen. What was sequenced was blood, either unsorted or a sorted T cell fraction (not recorded which). These receptors originate from a male donor with ankylosing spondylitis.

This clonotype has a count of ten or more. The chain is built from TRBV3-1 and TRBJ2-1; D call uncertain. Germline V gene data show CDR1 as LGHDT and CDR2 as YNNKEL (reference sequence). The V gene lost 0 bases and the J gene lost 7 bases, with 10 bases spanning the gap. CDR3 length: 14 residues. The CDR3 loop is CASSQEYIRNEQFF. CDR3 DNA: TGTGCCAGCAGCCAAGAATATATTCGGAATGAGCAGTTCTTC.

The genes are TRBV6-1 and TRBJ1-4; maybe TRBD1 (5 bases). The CDR3 consists of 15 residues. V gave up 2 bases and J gave up 7 bases, with 14 bases separating them. CDR1 is MNHNS and CDR2 is SASEGT in the germline V gene. CDR3 sequence: CASSEYAGSVEKLFF. CDR3 nucleotides: TGTGCCAGCAGTGAATATGCAGGGTCCGTTGAAAAACTGTTTTTT.